These T cell receptor beta chains were read from a single sample in a study of T-cell memory formation after mild COVID-19. TCRdb recomputed calls from the 5' RACE reads with MiXCR, one row per CDR3 protein. The sample includes 150,000 to 200,000 distinct CDR3 sequences, roughly 28% seen only once; the top ten take about 12%. The specimen was PBMCs or a T cell subset sorted from them (not recorded which). These receptors all come from an adult woman who had mild COVID-19 (a few samples of this study predate the infection). Cell type and time point are not known. Both conserved end residues are part of each CDR3. A D gene is named only where the DNA matches it firmly. Size values are once, few and many counts, or a class for expanded clones, and some rows have none.

>TRBJ2-7|NA|TRBV19|TRBD1|13
TGTGCCTGCCGACAGGGGGCCAGCTACGAGCAGTACTTC
CACRQGASYEQYF
>TRBJ2-7|many|TRBV20-1|TRBD2|13
TGCAGTGCTAGAGAGGAGCGGGACTACGAGCAGTACTTC
CSAREERDYEQYF
>TRBJ2-1|NA|TRBV7-2|NA|12
TGTGCCAGCAGCTTGGCGGGCTGGGTACAGTTCTTC
CASSLAGWVQFF
>TRBJ2-2|medium-sized|TRBV27|NA|16
TGTGCCAGCAGTTTTCTGGGGTCGTGGGGCACCGGGGAGCTGTTTTTT
CASSFLGSWGTGELFF
>TRBJ2-2|NA|TRBV19|NA|18
TGTGCCAGTAGTATCGGGTGGAGGGGGCGTTTAGGCACCGGGGAGCTGTTTTTT
CASSIGWRGRLGTGELFF
>TRBJ2-7|NA|TRBV24-1|TRBD1|16
TGTGCCACCAGTGAGGCCGGCGGACAGGGTACCTACGAGCAGTACTTC
CATSEAGGQGTYEQYF
>TRBJ2-3|few|TRBV6-5|TRBD2|16
TGTGCCAGCAGTTACAACCGCGGGGGTAGCACAGATACGCAGTATTTT
CASSYNRGGSTDTQYF
>TRBJ2-7|NA|TRBV7-9|NA|14
TGTGCCAGCAGCCTAGGGGGGGCCGCCTACGAGCAGTACTTC
CASSLGGAAYEQYF
>TRBJ2-1|NA|TRBV24-1|TRBD2|16
TGTGCCACCAGTGATTTTTCTAGCGGGCCCTACAATGAGCAGTTCTTC
CATSDFSSGPYNEQFF
>TRBJ1-5|once|TRBV20-1|TRBD1|15
TGCAGTGTTAGGGAACTAGGACAGGGAAATCAGCCCCAGCATTTT
CSVRELGQGNQPQHF
>TRBJ2-1|NA|TRBV4-2|NA|16
TGTGCCAGCAGCCAAGATGGGTTCGGCCTCGCCAATGAGCAGTTCTTC
CASSQDGFGLANEQFF
>TRBJ1-1|NA|TRBV7-8|NA|13
TGTGCCAGCAGCCTGAGCGTACGGACTGAAGCTTTCTTT
CASSLSVRTEAFF
>TRBJ2-5|NA|TRBV27|TRBD2|11
TGTGCCGGGGGGGGTTCTGAGACCCAGTACTTC
CAGGGSETQYF
>TRBJ2-3|NA|TRBV7-2|NA|13
TGTGCCAGCAGCCCAGAGGTCGCTCAAAGAGAGTATTTT
CASSPEVAQREYF
>TRBJ2-5|few|TRBV4-2|TRBD1|15
TGTGCCAGCAGCCCGACAGGGGGCTCCCAAGAGATCCAGTACTTC
CASSPTGGSQEIQYF
>TRBJ2-3|once|TRBV7-2|NA|13
TGTGCCAGCAGCTTAGTAAGTCCAGATACGCAGTATTTT
CASSLVSPDTQYF
>TRBJ2-7|few|TRBV4-2|NA|17
TGTGCCAGCAGCCAAGAGGCAGCGGGACAGTGGAGCTACGAGCAGTACTTC
CASSQEAAGQWSYEQYF
>TRBJ2-6|NA|TRBV4-2|NA|18
TGTGCCAGCAGCCAAGGTAGGACAGCCAACTCTGGGGCCAACGTCCTGACTTTC
CASSQGRTANSGANVLTF